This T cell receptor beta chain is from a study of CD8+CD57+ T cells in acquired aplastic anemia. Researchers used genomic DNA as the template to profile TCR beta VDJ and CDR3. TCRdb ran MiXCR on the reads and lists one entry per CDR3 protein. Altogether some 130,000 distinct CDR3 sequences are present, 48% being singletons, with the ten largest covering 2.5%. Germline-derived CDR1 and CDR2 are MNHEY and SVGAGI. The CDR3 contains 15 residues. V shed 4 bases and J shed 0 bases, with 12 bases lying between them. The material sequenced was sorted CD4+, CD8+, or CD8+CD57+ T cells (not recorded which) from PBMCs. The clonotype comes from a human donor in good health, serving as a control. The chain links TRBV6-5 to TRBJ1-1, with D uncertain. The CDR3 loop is CASSSQPTVNTEAFF. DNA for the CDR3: TGTGCCAGCAGTTCCCAACCAACGGTGAACACTGAAGCTTTCTTT.